This entry is about one TCR beta chain. These data come from a study of blood T cell repertoires in COVID-19. This CDR3 has 14 residues. Germline V gives CDR1 KGHDR, CDR2 SFDVKD. The V and J ends lost 9 bases and 0 bases respectively, with 8 bases between them. In the original analysis: Scientists estimated how many nucleated cells there were by amplifying reference gene primers. Sequencing was performed with immunoSEQ multiplex PCR; in TCRdb, only in-frame clones are kept and a portion is missing. The V and J calls and clone size were taken over from that table, and D and trimming were inferred from the DNA. The top ten hold 13% to 15% of the sample, which has about 190,000 clones, about 81% seen once.

The chain recombines TRBV24-1 with TRBJ2-6; TRBD2 is a possible D gene (6 bases). Sequencing input: peripheral blood. This sequence was found in a man aged 25 to 40 with active or convalescent COVID-19. The CDR3 DNA reads TGTGCCACCGGAGGGACCTCTGGGGCCAACGTCCTGACTTTC. Protein sequence: CATGGTSGANVLTF.